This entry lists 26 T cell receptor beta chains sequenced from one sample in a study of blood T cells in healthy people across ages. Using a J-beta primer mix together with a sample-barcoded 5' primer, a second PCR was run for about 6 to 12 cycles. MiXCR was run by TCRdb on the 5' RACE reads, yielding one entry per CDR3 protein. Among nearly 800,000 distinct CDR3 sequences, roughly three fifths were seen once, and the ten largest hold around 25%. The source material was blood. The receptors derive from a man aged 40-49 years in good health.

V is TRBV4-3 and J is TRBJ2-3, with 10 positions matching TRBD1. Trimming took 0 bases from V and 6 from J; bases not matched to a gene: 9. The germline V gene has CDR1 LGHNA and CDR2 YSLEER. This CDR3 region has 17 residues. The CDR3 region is CASSQDRDRGPWDTQYF. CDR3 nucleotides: TGCGCCAGCAGCCAAGATAGAGACAGGGGGCCTTGGGATACGCAGTATTTT.

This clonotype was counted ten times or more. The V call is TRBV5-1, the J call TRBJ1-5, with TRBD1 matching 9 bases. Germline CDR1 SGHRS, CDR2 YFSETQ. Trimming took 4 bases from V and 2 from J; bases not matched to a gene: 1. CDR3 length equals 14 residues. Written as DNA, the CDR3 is TGCGCCAGCAGCCGGACAGGGGGCAATCAGCCCCAGCATTTT. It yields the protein CASSRTGGNQPQHF.

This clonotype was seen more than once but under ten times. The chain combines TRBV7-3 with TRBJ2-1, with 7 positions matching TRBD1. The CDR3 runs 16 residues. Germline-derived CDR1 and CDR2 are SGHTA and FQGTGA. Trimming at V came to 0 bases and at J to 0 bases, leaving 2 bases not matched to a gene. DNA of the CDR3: TGTGCCAGCAGCTTAACGGGGGACAGCTCCTACAATGAGCAGTTCTTC. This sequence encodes CASSLTGDSSYNEQFF. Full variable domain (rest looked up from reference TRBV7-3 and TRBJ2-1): GAGVSQTPSNKVTEKGKYVELRCDPISGHTALYWYRQSLGQGPEFLIYFQGTGAADDSGLPNDRFFAVRPEGSVSTLKIQRTERGDSAVYLCASSLTGDSSYNEQFFGPGTRLTVL.

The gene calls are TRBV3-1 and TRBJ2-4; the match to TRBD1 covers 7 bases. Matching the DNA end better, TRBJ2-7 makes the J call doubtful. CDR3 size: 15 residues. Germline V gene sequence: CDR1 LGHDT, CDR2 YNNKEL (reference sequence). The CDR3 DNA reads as TGTGCCAGCAGCCAGACTCGCGACAGGGTGAACGAGCAGTACTTC. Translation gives CASSQTRDRVNEQYF.

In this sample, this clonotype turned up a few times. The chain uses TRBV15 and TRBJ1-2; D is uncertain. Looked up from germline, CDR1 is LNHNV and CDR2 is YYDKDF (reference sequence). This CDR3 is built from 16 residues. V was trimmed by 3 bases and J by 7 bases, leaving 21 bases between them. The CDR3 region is CATSRRVRGSVGGYTF. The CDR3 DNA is TGTGCCACCAGCAGGCGGGTTCGGGGTTCTGTCGGTGGCTACACCTTC.

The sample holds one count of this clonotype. This CDR3 reads CASSPGLSLGDEQYF. The CDR3 region has the DNA TGTGCCAGCAGTCCCGGACTATCTCTCGGCGATGAGCAGTACTTC. The rearrangement uses TRBV27 and TRBJ2-5; a weak D match, TRBD2 (6 bases). This CDR3 has 15 amino acids. Trimming took off 5 bases at V and 11 bases at J, with 24 bases between the two ends. Germline assignment: CDR1 MNHEY and CDR2 SMNVEV (reference sequence).

The CDR3 reads CASSSHVQDVTDTQYF. The CDR3, as DNA: TGTGCCAGCAGCTCACATGTACAGGACGTCACAGATACGCAGTATTTT. The chain has TRBV7-9 and TRBJ2-3; TRBD1 is a possible D gene (5 bases). The CDR3 has 16 residues. The V end was cut by 4 bases, the J end by 2 bases, with 16 bases between. Germline CDR1 reads SEHNR; CDR2 reads FQNEAQ (reference sequence).

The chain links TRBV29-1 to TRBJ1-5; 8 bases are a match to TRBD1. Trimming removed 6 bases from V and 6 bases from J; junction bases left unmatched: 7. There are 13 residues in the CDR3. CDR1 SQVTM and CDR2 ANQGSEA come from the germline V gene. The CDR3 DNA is TGCAGCGTCGCAGGGACAGGCGGTCAGCCCCAGCATTTT. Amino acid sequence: CSVAGTGGQPQHF.

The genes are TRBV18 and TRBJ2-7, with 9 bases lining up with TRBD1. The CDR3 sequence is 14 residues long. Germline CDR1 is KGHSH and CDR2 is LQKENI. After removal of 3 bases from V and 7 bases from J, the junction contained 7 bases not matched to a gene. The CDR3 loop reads CASSPDRGGGEQYF. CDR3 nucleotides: TGTGCCAGCTCACCGGACAGGGGAGGTGGAGAGCAGTACTTC.

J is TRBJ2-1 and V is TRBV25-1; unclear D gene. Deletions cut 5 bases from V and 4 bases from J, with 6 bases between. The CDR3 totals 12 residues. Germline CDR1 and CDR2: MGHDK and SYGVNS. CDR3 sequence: CASSRAYNEQFF. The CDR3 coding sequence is TGTGCCAGCAGTAGGGCTTACAATGAGCAGTTCTTC.

The CDR3 sequence: CASSQTLETQYF. Written as DNA, the CDR3 is TGTGCCAGCAGCCAGACACTAGAGACCCAGTACTTC. The V gene is TRBV3-1, the J gene TRBJ2-5, with no clear D. Trimming removed 3 bases at V and 4 bases at J, with 6 bases between. CDR3 length equals 12 residues. Germline assignment: CDR1 LGHDT and CDR2 YNNKEL (reference sequence).

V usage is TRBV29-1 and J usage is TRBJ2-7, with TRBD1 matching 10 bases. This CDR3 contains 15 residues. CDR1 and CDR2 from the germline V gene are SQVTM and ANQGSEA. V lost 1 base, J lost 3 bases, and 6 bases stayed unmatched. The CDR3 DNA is TGCAGCGTTGAAGTGGAGACAGGGGGCGGCTACGAGCAGTACTTC. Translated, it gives CSVEVETGGGYEQYF.

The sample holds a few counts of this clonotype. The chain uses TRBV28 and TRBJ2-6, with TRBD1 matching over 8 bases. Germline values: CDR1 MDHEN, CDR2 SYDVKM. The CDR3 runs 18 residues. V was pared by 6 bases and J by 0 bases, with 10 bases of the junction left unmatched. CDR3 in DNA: TGTGCCAGCAGCTTCCGGACAGGGAGAAGCTCTGGGGCCAACGTCCTGACTTTC. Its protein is CASSFRTGRSSGANVLTF.

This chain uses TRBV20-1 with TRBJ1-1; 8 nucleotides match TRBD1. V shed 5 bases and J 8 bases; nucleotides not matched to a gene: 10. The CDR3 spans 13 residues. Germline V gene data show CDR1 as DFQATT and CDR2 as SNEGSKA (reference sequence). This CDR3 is CSAPLTGETEAFF. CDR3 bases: TGCAGTGCTCCTCTGACAGGGGAGACCGAAGCTTTCTTT.

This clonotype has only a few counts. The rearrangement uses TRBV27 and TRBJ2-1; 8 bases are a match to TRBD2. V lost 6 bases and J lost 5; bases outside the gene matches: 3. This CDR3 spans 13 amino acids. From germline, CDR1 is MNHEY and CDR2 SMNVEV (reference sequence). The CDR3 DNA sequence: TGTGCCAGCAGCCGGGGGGGCAACAATGAGCAGTTCTTC. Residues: CASSRGGNNEQFF.

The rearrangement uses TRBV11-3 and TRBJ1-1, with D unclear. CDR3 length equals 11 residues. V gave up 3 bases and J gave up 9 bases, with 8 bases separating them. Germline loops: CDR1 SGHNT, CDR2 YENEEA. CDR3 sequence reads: CASSLKAKAFF. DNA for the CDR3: TGTGCCAGCAGCTTGAAGGCCAAAGCTTTCTTT. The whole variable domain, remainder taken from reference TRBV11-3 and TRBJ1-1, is EAGVVQSPRYKIIEKKQPVAFWCNPISGHNTLYWYLQNLGQGPELLIRYENEEAVDDSQLPKDRFSAERLKGVDSTLKIQPAELGDSAVYLCASSLKAKAFFGQGTRLTVV.

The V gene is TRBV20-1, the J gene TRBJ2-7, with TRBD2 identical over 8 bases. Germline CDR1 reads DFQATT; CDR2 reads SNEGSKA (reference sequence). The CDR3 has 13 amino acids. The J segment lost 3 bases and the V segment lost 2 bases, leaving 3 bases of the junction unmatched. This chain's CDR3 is CSARLLAGYEQYF. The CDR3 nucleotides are TGCAGTGCTAGACTCCTAGCGGGCTACGAGCAGTACTTC.

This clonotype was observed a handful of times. In nucleotides, the CDR3 is TGCGCCAGCAGCTTGGACAGGGGGGCCCAAGAGACCCAGTACTTC. Translation: CASSLDRGAQETQYF. The chain uses TRBV5-1 and TRBJ2-5; TRBD1 matches 8 bases. CDR3 length equals 15 residues. V lost 0 bases, J lost 1 base, and 2 bases stayed unmatched. Germline V lookup: CDR1 SGHRS, CDR2 YFSETQ.

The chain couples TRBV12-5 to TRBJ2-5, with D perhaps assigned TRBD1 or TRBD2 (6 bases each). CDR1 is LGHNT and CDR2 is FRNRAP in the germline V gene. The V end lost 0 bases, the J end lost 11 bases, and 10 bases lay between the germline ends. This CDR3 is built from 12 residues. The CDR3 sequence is CASGLVRGVQYF. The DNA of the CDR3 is TGTGCTAGTGGTTTGGTAAGGGGGGTACAGTACTTC.

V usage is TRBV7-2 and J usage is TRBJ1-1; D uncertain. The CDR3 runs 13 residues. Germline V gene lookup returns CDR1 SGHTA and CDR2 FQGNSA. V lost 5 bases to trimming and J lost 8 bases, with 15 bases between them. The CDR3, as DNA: TGTGCCAGCAGCCTTTTTCCGAGGACCGAAGCTTTCTTT. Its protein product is CASSLFPRTEAFF.

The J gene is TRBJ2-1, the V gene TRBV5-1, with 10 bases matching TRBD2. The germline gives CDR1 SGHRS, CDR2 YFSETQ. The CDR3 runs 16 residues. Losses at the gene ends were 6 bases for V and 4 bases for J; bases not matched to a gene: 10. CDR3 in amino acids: CASTAASGSTYNEQFF. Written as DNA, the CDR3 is TGCGCCAGCACCGCGGCTAGCGGGAGTACGTACAATGAGCAGTTCTTC.

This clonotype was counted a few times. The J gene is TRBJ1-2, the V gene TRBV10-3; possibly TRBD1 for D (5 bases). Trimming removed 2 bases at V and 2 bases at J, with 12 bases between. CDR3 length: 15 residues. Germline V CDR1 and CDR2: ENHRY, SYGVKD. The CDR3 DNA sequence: TGTGCCATCAGTGAGCCTCAGCAGGGCAACTATGGCTACACCTTC. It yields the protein CAISEPQQGNYGYTF.

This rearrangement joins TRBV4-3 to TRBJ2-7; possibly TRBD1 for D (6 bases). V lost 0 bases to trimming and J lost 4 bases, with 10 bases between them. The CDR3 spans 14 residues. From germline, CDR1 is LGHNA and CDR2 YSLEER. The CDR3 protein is CASSQEDSDYEQYF. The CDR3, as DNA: TGCGCCAGCAGCCAAGAGGACAGCGATTACGAGCAGTACTTC.

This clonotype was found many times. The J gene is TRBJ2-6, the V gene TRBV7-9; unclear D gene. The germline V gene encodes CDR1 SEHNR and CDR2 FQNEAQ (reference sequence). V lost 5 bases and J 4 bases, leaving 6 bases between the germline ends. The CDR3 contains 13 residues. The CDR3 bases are TGTGCCAGCAGCCTTGACGGGGCCAACGTCCTGACTTTC. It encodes CASSLDGANVLTF.

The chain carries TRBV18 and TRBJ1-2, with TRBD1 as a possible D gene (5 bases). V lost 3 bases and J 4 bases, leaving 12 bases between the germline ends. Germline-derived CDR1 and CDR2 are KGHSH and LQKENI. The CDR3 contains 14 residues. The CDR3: CASSPLGLSYGYTF. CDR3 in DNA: TGTGCCAGCTCACCTTTGGGACTAAGCTATGGCTACACCTTC.

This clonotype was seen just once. CDR3 residues: CASSLDPSGDTQYF. In nucleotides, the CDR3 is TGCGCCAGCAGCTTGGACCCCTCCGGAGATACGCAGTATTTT. The gene calls are TRBV5-1 and TRBJ2-3; D call uncertain. CDR3 size: 14 residues. CDR1 is SGHRS and CDR2 is YFSETQ in the germline V gene. V was cut by 0 bases and J by 5 bases, with 10 bases left in between.